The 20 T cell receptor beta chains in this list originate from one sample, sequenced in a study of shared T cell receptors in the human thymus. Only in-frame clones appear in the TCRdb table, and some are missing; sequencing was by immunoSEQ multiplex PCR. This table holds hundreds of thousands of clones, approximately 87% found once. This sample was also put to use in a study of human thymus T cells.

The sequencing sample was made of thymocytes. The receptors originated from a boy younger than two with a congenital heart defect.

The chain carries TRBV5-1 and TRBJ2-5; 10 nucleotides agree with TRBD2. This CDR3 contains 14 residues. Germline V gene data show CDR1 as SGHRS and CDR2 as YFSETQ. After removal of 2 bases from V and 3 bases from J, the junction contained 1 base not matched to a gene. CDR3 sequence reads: CASSFGLAEETQYF. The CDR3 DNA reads TGCGCCAGCAGCTTCGGACTAGCGGAAGAGACCCAGTACTTC. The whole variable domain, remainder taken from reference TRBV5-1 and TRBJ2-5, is KAGVTQTPRYLIKTRGQQVTLSCSPISGHRSVSWYQQTPGQGLQFLFEYFSETQRNKGNFPGRFSGRQFSNSRSEMNVSTLELGDSALYLCASSFGLAEETQYFGPGTRLLVL.

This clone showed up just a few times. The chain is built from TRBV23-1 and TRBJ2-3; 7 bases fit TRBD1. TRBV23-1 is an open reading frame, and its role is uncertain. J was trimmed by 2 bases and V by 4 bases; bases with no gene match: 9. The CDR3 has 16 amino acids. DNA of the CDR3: TGCGCCAGCAGTCCCGGCAGGGGGTGGGACACAGATACGCAGTATTTT. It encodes CASSPGRGWDTDTQYF.

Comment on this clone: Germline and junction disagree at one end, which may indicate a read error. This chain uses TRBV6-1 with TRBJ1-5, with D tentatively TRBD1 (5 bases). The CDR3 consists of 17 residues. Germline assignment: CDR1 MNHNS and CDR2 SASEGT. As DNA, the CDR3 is TGTGCCAGCACTGAACCTAAGGGGCACAATAGCAATCAGCCCCAGCATTTT. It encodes CASTEPKGHNSNQPQHF.

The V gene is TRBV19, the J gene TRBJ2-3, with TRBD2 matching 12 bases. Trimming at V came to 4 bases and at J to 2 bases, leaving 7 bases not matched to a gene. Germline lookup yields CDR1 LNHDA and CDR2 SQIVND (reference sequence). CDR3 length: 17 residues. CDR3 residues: CASSTLPSGRDTDTQYF. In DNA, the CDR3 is TGTGCCAGTAGTACCTTACCTAGCGGGAGGGACACAGATACGCAGTATTTT.

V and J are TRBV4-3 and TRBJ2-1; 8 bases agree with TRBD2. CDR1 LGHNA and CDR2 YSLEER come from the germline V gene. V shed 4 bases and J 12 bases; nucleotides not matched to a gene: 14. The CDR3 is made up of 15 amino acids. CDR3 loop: CASSRTAGTRMRQFF. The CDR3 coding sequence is TGCGCCAGCAGCCGGACTGCCGGGACTAGGATGAGGCAGTTCTTC.

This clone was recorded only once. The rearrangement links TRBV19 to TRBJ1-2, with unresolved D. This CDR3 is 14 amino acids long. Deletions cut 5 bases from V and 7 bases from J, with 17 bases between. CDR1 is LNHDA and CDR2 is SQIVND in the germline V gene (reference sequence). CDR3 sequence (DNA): TGTGCCAGTAGTTCTCGAAATCCGCGGTTTGGCTACACCTTC. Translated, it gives CASSSRNPRFGYTF.

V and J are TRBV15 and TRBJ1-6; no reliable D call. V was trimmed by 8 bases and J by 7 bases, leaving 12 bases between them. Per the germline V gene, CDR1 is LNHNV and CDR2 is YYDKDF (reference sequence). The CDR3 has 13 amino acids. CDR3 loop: CATGREENSPLHF. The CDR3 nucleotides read TGTGCCACCGGGAGGGAGGAAAATTCACCCCTCCACTTT.

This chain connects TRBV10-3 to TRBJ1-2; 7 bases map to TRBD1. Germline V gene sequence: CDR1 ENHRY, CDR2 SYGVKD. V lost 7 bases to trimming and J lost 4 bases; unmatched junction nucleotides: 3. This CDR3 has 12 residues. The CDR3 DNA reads TGTGCCATCACCGACAGGGTCTATGGCTACACCTTC. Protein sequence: CAITDRVYGYTF.

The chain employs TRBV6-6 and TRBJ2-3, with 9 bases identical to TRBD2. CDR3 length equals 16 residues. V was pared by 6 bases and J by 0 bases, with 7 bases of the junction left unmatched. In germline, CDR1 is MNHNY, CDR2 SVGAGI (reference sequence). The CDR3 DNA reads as TGTGCCAGCAGACCAAGCGGGAGGATTAGCACAGATACGCAGTATTTT. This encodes CASRPSGRISTDTQYF.

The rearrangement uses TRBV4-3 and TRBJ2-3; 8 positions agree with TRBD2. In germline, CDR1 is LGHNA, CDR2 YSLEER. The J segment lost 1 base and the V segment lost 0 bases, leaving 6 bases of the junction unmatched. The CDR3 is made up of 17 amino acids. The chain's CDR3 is CASSQEGTRMGTDTQYF. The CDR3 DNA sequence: TGCGCCAGCAGCCAAGAAGGGACTAGGATGGGCACAGATACGCAGTATTTT.

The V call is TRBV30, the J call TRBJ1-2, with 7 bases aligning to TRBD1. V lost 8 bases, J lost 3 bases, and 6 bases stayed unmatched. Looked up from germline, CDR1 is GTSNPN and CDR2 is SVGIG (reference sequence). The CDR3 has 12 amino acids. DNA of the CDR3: TGTGCCCGCGGGCAGGGGGACTATGGCTACACCTTC. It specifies CARGQGDYGYTF.

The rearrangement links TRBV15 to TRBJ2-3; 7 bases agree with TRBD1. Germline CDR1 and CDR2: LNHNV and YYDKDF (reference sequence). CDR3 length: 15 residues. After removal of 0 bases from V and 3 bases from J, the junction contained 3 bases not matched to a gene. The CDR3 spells CATSRDQGETDTQYF. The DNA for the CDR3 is TGTGCCACCAGCAGAGATCAGGGGGAAACAGATACGCAGTATTTT.

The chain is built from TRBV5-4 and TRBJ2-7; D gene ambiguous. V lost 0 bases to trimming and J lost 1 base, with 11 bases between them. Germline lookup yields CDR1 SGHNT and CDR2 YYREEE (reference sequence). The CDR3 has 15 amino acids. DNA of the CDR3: TGTGCCAGCAGCTTGGGGTTGGCGGAGTCCTACGAGCAGTACTTC. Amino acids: CASSLGLAESYEQYF.

In DNA, the CDR3 is TGTGCCAGCAGTATGGGCAGCGAAGCTTTCTTT. Translating gives CASSMGSEAFF. J is TRBJ1-1 and V is TRBV27; D gene ambiguous. The CDR3 sequence is 11 residues long. Trimming stripped 5 bases from V and 8 bases from J, with 9 bases between. In germline, CDR1 is MNHEY, CDR2 SMNVEV (reference sequence).

The CDR3 DNA follows: TGTGCCACCAGCATAGGACCAGGGTCCCCCTACGAGCAGTACTTC. Translating it yields CATSIGPGSPYEQYF. V usage is TRBV15 and J usage is TRBJ2-7; the D gene is possibly TRBD1 (5 bases). Germline values: CDR1 LNHNV, CDR2 YYDKDF (reference sequence). Trimming took 4 bases from V and 2 from J, leaving 15 bases between them. The CDR3 length is 15 residues.

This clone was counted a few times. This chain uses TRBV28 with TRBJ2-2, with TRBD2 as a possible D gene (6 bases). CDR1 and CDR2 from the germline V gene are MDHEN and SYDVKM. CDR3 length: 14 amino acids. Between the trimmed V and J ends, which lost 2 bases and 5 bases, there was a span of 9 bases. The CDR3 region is CASSLGGLTGELFF. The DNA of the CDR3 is TGTGCCAGCAGTTTAGGGGGGTTGACCGGGGAGCTGTTTTTT. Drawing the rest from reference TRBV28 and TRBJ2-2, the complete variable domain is DVKVTQSSRYLVKRTGEKVFLECVQDMDHENMFWYRQDPGLGLRLIYFSYDVKMKEKGDIPEGYSVSREKKERFSLILESASTNQTSMYLCASSLGGLTGELFFGEGSRLTVL.

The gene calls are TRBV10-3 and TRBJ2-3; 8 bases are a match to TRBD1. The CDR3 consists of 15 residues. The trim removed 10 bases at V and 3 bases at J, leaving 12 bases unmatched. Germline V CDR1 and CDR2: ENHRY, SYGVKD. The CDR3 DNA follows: TGTGCCAGCACCGGACAGGGCTCGGGGACAGATACGCAGTATTTT. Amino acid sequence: CASTGQGSGTDTQYF.

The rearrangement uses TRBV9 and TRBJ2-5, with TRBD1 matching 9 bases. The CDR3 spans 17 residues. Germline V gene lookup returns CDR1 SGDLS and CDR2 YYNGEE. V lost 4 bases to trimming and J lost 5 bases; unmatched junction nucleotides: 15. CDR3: CASSRKPIRDRAETQYF. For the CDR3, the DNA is TGTGCCAGCAGCCGTAAGCCCATTCGGGACAGGGCGGAGACCCAGTACTTC. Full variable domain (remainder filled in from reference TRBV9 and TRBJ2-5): DSGVTQTPKHLITATGQRVTLRCSPRSGDLSVYWYQQSLDQGLQFLIQYYNGEERAKGNILERFSAQQFPDLHSELNLSSLELGDSALYFCASSRKPIRDRAETQYFGPGTRLLVL.

The CDR3 nucleotides read TGCGCCAGCAGCCCCCACAGGGACACCTACAATGAGCAGTTCTTC. It yields the protein CASSPHRDTYNEQFF. V gene TRBV4-3 combines with J gene TRBJ2-1; D might be TRBD1 (6 bases). The CDR3 consists of 15 residues. Germline V lookup: CDR1 LGHNA, CDR2 YSLEER. V was cut by 4 bases and J by 2 bases, with 12 bases left in between.

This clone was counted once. This CDR3 reads CASKWALGIREQYF. The CDR3 DNA sequence: TGCGCCAGCAAGTGGGCTTTAGGTATTCGAGAGCAGTACTTC. The chain is built from TRBV10-2 and TRBJ2-7; D unclear. CDR1 WSHSY and CDR2 SAAADI come from the germline V gene. The CDR3 extends over 14 amino acids. Trimming removed 7 bases from V and 7 bases from J, with 20 bases in between.